This T cell receptor beta chain was identified during a study of shared clonotypes between healthy human individuals. Whole-study results and caveats: Sharing across four donors was highest in naive CD4 (roughly 5%) and lowest in memory CD8 (approximately 0.4%).

J gave up 7 bases and V 5 bases, and 7 bases lay outside the gene matches. Germline V gene lookup returns CDR1 MNHEY and CDR2 SMNVEV (reference sequence). The CDR3 is 15 amino acids. Measured with immunoSEQ multiplex PCR; TCRdb has only the in-frame clones, and not every one. The table records around 2,000,000 clones, more than 85% of them present only once. As concerns this clone: Its target is unknown. Other DNA sequences of this sample code for an identical CDR3.

Naive CD8 cells comprised CD45RO-negative, CCR7-positively selected cells, excluding terminally differentiated effector memory CD45RA+ cells. The chain is built from TRBV27 and TRBJ2-1, with TRBD1 matching 11 bases. Sequenced sample: naive CD8+ T cells from PBMCs. This clonotype originated in a man between 18 and 29 years old in good health. Some clones in this sample may be carry-over from other donors' samples. This CDR3 is CASSQGTGGKNEQFF. The CDR3 DNA is TGTGCCAGCAGTCAAGGGACAGGGGGGAAGAATGAGCAGTTCTTC.